Described below is a single T cell receptor beta chain sequence and its context. The data originate from a study of blood T cells in healthy people across ages. Combining a sample-barcoded 5' primer with a J-beta primer mix, a second PCR ran for about 7 to 12 cycles. MiXCR, run by TCRdb on the 5' RACE reads, gives a single entry per CDR3 protein. This sample has about 720,000 distinct CDR3 sequences; approximately 25% occur once, and the top ten carry more than 3%. CDR3 length: 13 residues. The ends were cut back, 2 bases at V and 5 bases at J, with 9 bases in the middle. The germline gives CDR1 ENHRY, CDR2 SYGVKD. This sample was shared with a second study, whose subject was T cells of mothers and their children.

The rearrangement joins TRBV10-3 to TRBJ2-5; D remains unclear. The TCR was taken from a boy aged 5-17 years in good health. Sequencing input: blood. CDR3 region: CAISEGPWETQYF. The CDR3 DNA reads TGTGCCATCAGTGAGGGACCGTGGGAGACCCAGTACTTC.